The clone carrying this T cell receptor beta chain was picked up a small number of times. This entry comes from a study of blood T cell repertoires in COVID-19. Trimming cost V 3 bases and J 6 bases, with 15 bases left between them. This CDR3 contains 16 residues. From germline, CDR1 is MGHRA and CDR2 YSYEKL. Profiled with immunoSEQ multiplex PCR; TCRdb holds only in-frame clones, not every one. The table lists 200,000 to 250,000 clones, roughly 89% of them singletons, with 2.5% to 3% in the top ten. Everyone who took part was about 18 to 90 years old, and they came from about two dozen US areas. In assigning cohorts, the study relied on participant-reported clinical history.

The sequenced sample was PBMCs or T cells enriched from blood (not recorded which). The chain employs TRBV4-1 and TRBJ1-6; D is ambiguous. The sequence was collected from a woman younger than 45 with acute COVID-19. CDR3 bases: TGCGCCAGCAGCCACCCGCAGTCAAGGAGTAATTCACCCCTCCACTTT. Amino acid sequence: CASSHPQSRSNSPLHF.